This TCR beta chain was identified during a study of blood T cells in healthy people across ages. General study findings and limits: Diversity of TCR beta per million T cells declined in a roughly linear way with age.

Trimming cost V 2 bases and J 4 bases; bases outside gene matches: 6. The CDR3 totals 15 residues. Germline V lookup: CDR1 LGHNA, CDR2 YSLEER. Researchers collected ten milliliters of peripheral blood from every single donor. Per-sample PBMC isolation yielded at least 6.5 million cells. Primed by a sample-barcoded 5' primer and a J-beta primer mix, a second PCR proceeded for roughly 7 to 11 cycles. Each sample yielded at least 3 million CDR3-containing paired-end reads. TCRdb re-called the 5' RACE reads with MiXCR, one entry per CDR3 protein. The data show over 950,000 distinct CDR3 sequences, 30% to 40% seen once. This clonotype was detected a few times. Its antigen remains unknown.

This TCR was recovered from a young man in good health. The chain carries TRBV4-3 and TRBJ2-5; 8 bases agree with TRBD2. The material sequenced was blood. The DNA for the CDR3 is TGCGCCAGCAGCCAAAGGCGGGGGGCCTCAGAGACCCAGTACTTC. Translated: CASSQRRGASETQYF.